This TCR beta chain was documented in a study of tumor-infiltrating lymphocytes in primary liver carcinoma. General observations from the study: Tumors had a top-250-clone fraction that was significantly higher than blood (p = 0.039).

This clonotype was observed many times. Antigen unknown. For each extraction, RNA and DNA were obtained together from approximately 20-30 mg of unsorted bulk tissue. Production of TCR beta cDNA used roughly 480 ng total RNA together with a constant-region primer. Three rounds of nested multiplex PCR with slightly modified ARM-PCR produced TCR beta libraries. A single record per CDR3 protein comes from TCRdb applying MiXCR to the multiplex PCR reads. The sample lists 90,000 to 100,000 distinct CDR3 sequences; almost 70% were seen once. Specimen: liver tumor tissue from sampling region 5. Subset given: tumor region T5, tumor centre. This clonotype was sampled from a woman aged 60-70 years with primary liver carcinoma and hepatitis B virus infection.

CDR3 DNA: TGTGCCAGCAGTTACTCGAGGGACAGGGTTAACACCATATATTTT. This translates into CASSYSRDRVNTIYF. The genes are TRBV6-6 and TRBJ1-3; 9 positions agree with TRBD1. After removal of 0 bases from V and 7 bases from J, the junction contained 4 bases not matched to a gene. This CDR3 contains 15 residues. The V gene's germline CDR1 is MNHNY and CDR2 SVGAGI (reference sequence).